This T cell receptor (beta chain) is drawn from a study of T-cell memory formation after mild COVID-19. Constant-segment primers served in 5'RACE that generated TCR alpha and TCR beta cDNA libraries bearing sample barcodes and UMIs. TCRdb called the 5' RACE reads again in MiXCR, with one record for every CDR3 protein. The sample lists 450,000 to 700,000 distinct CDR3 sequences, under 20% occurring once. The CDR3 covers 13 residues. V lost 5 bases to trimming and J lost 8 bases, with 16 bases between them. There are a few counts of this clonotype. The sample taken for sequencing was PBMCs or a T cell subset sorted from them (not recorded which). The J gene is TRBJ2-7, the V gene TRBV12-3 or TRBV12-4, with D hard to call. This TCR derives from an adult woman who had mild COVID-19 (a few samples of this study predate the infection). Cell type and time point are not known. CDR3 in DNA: TGTGCCAGCAGTCTTCCTCCGGGTCGTAAGCAGTACTTC. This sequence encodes CASSLPPGRKQYF.